The 24 T cell receptor beta chains reported below all come from one sample, sequenced in a study of blood T cell repertoires in COVID-19. TCRdb's copy holds only in-frame clones and misses some; the assay was immunoSEQ multiplex PCR. The sample holds about 250,000 clones, around 84% seen once. The sequencing input was PBMCs or T cells enriched from blood (not recorded which). The receptors derive from a man aged 40-55 years who had been exposed to COVID-19.

This clone occurred a few times. Sequence at one end of the junction differs from germline and may be a read error. This chain connects TRBV7-7 to TRBJ2-3; 8 positions match TRBD2. The length of the CDR3 is 15 residues. From germline, CDR1 is SSHAT and CDR2 FNYEAQ (reference sequence). The CDR3 nucleotides are TGTGCTAGCAGCCCTCGGGCGGGAGGCCGAGATACGCAGTATTTT. Translating it yields CASSPRAGGRDTQYF.

This clone was counted only a few times. The chain is built from TRBV24-1 and TRBJ2-1, with 10 positions matching TRBD2. CDR3 length equals 17 residues. From germline, CDR1 is KGHDR and CDR2 SFDVKD. V was pared by 3 bases and J by 3 bases, with 7 bases of the junction left unmatched. The CDR3 DNA sequence: TGTGCCACCAGTGATGGAGTAAGCGGGAGGGTCTACAATGAGCAGTTCTTC. Translation gives CATSDGVSGRVYNEQFF.

The J gene is TRBJ2-7, the V gene TRBV11-1; TRBD1 might be the D (6 bases). V was trimmed by 0 bases and J by 2 bases, leaving 8 bases between them. Per the germline V gene, CDR1 is SGHAT and CDR2 is FQDESV (reference sequence). CDR3 size: 14 residues. The CDR3 loop reads CASSLAPGAYEQYF. Written as DNA, the CDR3 is TGTGCCAGCAGCTTAGCGCCAGGGGCCTACGAGCAGTACTTC.

This clone was seen just once. The DNA for the CDR3 is TGCGCCAGCAGCCTAACGAGGGCGAACACTGAAGCTTTCTTT. Encoded protein: CASSLTRANTEAFF. The chain employs TRBV5-1 and TRBJ1-1; D not resolved. The CDR3 runs to 14 residues. Germline assignment: CDR1 SGHRS and CDR2 YFSETQ. The V end lost 4 bases, the J end lost 1 base, and 11 bases lay between the germline ends.

This chain links TRBV7-8 with TRBJ2-1; D unclear. The V and J ends lost 4 bases and 6 bases respectively, with 10 bases between them. Germline-derived CDR1 and CDR2 are SGHVS and FQNEAQ. The CDR3 totals 13 residues. The CDR3 here is CASSSRDSNEQFF. DNA for the CDR3: TGTGCCAGCAGCTCACGCGACTCCAATGAGCAGTTCTTC.

This clone was observed a single time. The chain employs TRBV24-1 and TRBJ2-3, with 9 bases lining up with TRBD2. Unmatched junction bases numbered 8, after V lost 5 bases and J lost 0 bases. The germline V gene has CDR1 KGHDR and CDR2 SFDVKD. This CDR3 is 17 amino acids long. CDR3 amino acids: CATSVRGRGDSTDTQYF. The CDR3 region has the DNA TGTGCCACCAGTGTTCGCGGGAGGGGGGACAGCACAGATACGCAGTATTTT.

The chain joins TRBV30 to TRBJ2-5; TRBD1 agrees at 7 bases. The length of the CDR3 is 13 residues. J lost 7 bases, V lost 3 bases, and 8 bases had no gene match. The germline gives CDR1 GTSNPN, CDR2 SVGIG (reference sequence). As DNA, the CDR3 is TGTGCCTGGAGAAGACAGGGTTTGGGGACCCAGTACTTC. This translates into CAWRRQGLGTQYF. The whole variable domain, filled in from reference TRBV30 and TRBJ2-5, reads SQTIHQWPATLVQPVGSPLSLECTVEGTSNPNLYWYRQAAGRGLQLLFYSVGIGQISSEVPQNLSASRPQDRQFILSSKKLLLSDSGFYLCAWRRQGLGTQYFGPGTRLLVL.

J is TRBJ1-2 and V is TRBV3-1 (or the pseudogene TRBV3-2); the match to TRBD1 covers 7 bases. From germline, CDR1 is LGHDT and CDR2 YNNKEL (reference sequence). V shed 1 base, J shed 3 bases, and the junction held 5 bases outside the gene matches. The CDR3 runs to 15 residues. The CDR3: CASSQASGTDYGYTF. Written as DNA, the CDR3 is TGTGCCAGCAGCCAAGCATCTGGGACAGACTATGGCTACACCTTC.

This clone was seen more than once but under ten times. The chain uses TRBV6-5 and TRBJ2-7; 8 bases agree with TRBD2. The J segment lost 5 bases and the V segment lost 5 bases, leaving 11 bases of the junction unmatched. This CDR3 is 15 amino acids long. Germline CDR1 is MNHEY and CDR2 is SVGAGI. CDR3 DNA: TGTGCCAGCAGTCCACCCCAAGCGGGAGCCCACGAGCAGTACTTC. Residues: CASSPPQAGAHEQYF.

The chain combines TRBV4-1 with TRBJ2-1; 8 bases align to TRBD2. This CDR3 is 17 amino acids long. Trimming at V came to 4 bases and at J to 0 bases, leaving 8 bases not matched to a gene. Germline V gene data show CDR1 as MGHRA and CDR2 as YSYEKL. CDR3 sequence: CASSPSPSGSSYNEQFF. CDR3 nucleotide sequence: TGCGCCAGCAGCCCCTCCCCCAGCGGGAGCTCCTACAATGAGCAGTTCTTC.

The chain combines TRBV19 with TRBJ2-7; 7 nucleotides line up with TRBD2. CDR1 is LNHDA and CDR2 is SQIVND in the germline V gene (reference sequence). The CDR3 is made up of 13 amino acids. V trimming: 4 bases; J trimming: 8 bases; junction bases outside the gene matches: 8. The CDR3 region has the DNA TGTGCCAGTAGTAAACTGGCGGGAGTTCAGCAGTACTTC. Its translation: CASSKLAGVQQYF.

The rearrangement uses TRBV10-3 and TRBJ1-1; D remains unclear. Trimming removed 7 bases from V and 4 bases from J, with 10 bases in between. CDR1 and CDR2 (germline): ENHRY, SYGVKD. The CDR3 is 12 residues long. The CDR3 nucleotides read TGTGCCATCAACACGGGAAGCACTGAAGCTTTCTTT. Translated: CAINTGSTEAFF.

The chain has TRBV30 and TRBJ2-1; no definite D call. CDR3 length: 11 residues. Germline V gene sequence: CDR1 GTSNPN, CDR2 SVGIG (reference sequence). CDR3 protein: CSSRSYNEQFF. CDR3 bases: TGTAGCTCGCGGTCCTACAATGAGCAGTTCTTC. Based on the CDR3 plus reference TRBV30 and TRBJ2-1, the full variable domain is SQTIHQWPATLVQPVGSPLSLECTVEGTSNPNLYWYRQAAGRGLQLLFYSVGIGQISSEVPQNLSASRPQDRQFILSSKKLLLSDSGFYLCSSRSYNEQFFGPGTRLTVL.

The chain joins TRBV30 to TRBJ1-4, with TRBD1 matching 8 bases. J gave up 4 bases and V 2 bases, and 12 bases lay outside the gene matches. CDR1 is GTSNPN and CDR2 is SVGIG in the germline V gene (reference sequence). The CDR3 consists of 17 residues. The CDR3 here is CAWSLTGAATINEKLFF. The CDR3 coding sequence is TGTGCCTGGAGTTTGACAGGGGCCGCGACTATTAATGAAAAACTGTTTTTT.

This clone was seen a single time. This sequence joins TRBV24-1 and TRBJ2-7; weak D call: TRBD2 (5 bases). Germline V gene lookup returns CDR1 KGHDR and CDR2 SFDVKD. The length of the CDR3 is 17 residues. V was trimmed by 7 bases and J by 0 bases, leaving 21 bases between them. The CDR3 is CATRDSPHTVNSYEQYF. The CDR3 DNA follows: TGTGCCACCAGGGACTCCCCCCACACAGTAAACTCCTACGAGCAGTACTTC.

The chain has TRBV19 and TRBJ2-1; a possible D gene is TRBD1 (5 bases). The CDR3 runs 13 residues. Trimming cost V 3 bases and J 16 bases, with 19 bases left between them. Germline V lookup: CDR1 LNHDA, CDR2 SQIVND (reference sequence). The CDR3 DNA sequence: TGTGCCAGTAGTATCCAGGGTTACCCTGAGGAATTCTTC. Translation: CASSIQGYPEEFF. The whole variable domain, remainder taken from reference TRBV19 and TRBJ2-1, is DGGITQSPKYLFRKEGQNVTLSCEQNLNHDAMYWYRQDPGQGLRLIYYSQIVNDFQKGDIAEGYSVSREKKESFPLTVTSAQKNPTAFYLCASSIQGYPEEFFGPGTRLTVL.

The chain uses TRBV6-5 and TRBJ1-5; D call uncertain. The CDR3 extends over 13 amino acids. The germline CDR1 and CDR2 sequences are MNHEY and SVGAGI. The V end was cut by 7 bases, the J end by 0 bases, with 7 bases between. The CDR3 bases are TGTGCCAGCATTAGCATTAGCAATCAGCCCCAGCATTTT. Its protein product is CASISISNQPQHF.

The V call is TRBV9, the J call TRBJ1-5, with D maybe TRBD1 (6 bases). Deletions cut 0 bases from V and 10 bases from J, with 14 bases between. The CDR3 runs to 14 residues. From germline, CDR1 is SGDLS and CDR2 YYNGEE. CDR3 residues: CASSVAGTRAPQHF. As DNA, the CDR3 is TGTGCCAGCAGCGTAGCAGGGACAAGGGCCCCCCAGCATTTT.

V usage is TRBV11-2 and J usage is TRBJ1-1, with a tentative D call TRBD1 (5 bases). Germline values: CDR1 SGHAT, CDR2 FQNNGV. V was pared by 2 bases and J by 7 bases, with 8 bases between. This CDR3 is built from 12 residues. CDR3 DNA sequence: TGTGCCAGCAGCTTATGGAGGGGTGAAGCTTTCTTT. Protein product: CASSLWRGEAFF.

V usage is TRBV3-1 (or the pseudogene TRBV3-2) and J usage is TRBJ1-2, with TRBD1 identical over 8 bases. The CDR3 extends over 15 amino acids. Germline V gene sequence: CDR1 LGHDT, CDR2 YNNKEL (reference sequence). J lost 1 base, V lost 2 bases, and 3 bases had no gene match. The CDR3 spells CASSQPDRVNYGYTF. DNA of the CDR3: TGTGCCAGCAGCCAACCGGACAGGGTTAACTATGGCTACACCTTC.

The rearrangement uses TRBV19 and TRBJ2-1; the match to TRBD2 covers 10 bases. CDR3 length equals 16 residues. Trimming took 4 bases from V and 2 from J; bases not matched to a gene: 5. From germline, CDR1 is LNHDA and CDR2 SQIVND (reference sequence). CDR3 nucleotides: TGTGCCAGTAGTACCCGCAGCGGGAGGGCCTACAATGAGCAGTTCTTC. It encodes CASSTRSGRAYNEQFF.

J is TRBJ1-1 and V is TRBV12-3 or TRBV12-4; D is undetermined. Between the trimmed V and J ends, which lost 4 bases and 0 bases, there was a span of 6 bases. The CDR3 covers 13 residues. DNA for the CDR3: TGTGCCAGCAGTTCTCTGTTGAACACTGAAGCTTTCTTT. It specifies CASSSLLNTEAFF.

CDR3 loop: CASSLAGGSDTQYF. The CDR3 nucleotides are TGTGCCAGCAGCTTAGCGGGTGGGTCAGATACGCAGTATTTT. The chain carries TRBV5-8 and TRBJ2-3, with D possibly TRBD2 on 6 matching bases. Germline assignment: CDR1 SGHTS and CDR2 YDEGEE. The ends were cut back, 2 bases at V and 4 bases at J, with 11 bases in the middle. The CDR3 runs 14 residues.

This chain uses TRBV2 with TRBJ1-3, with D perhaps TRBD1 (6 bases). Deletions cut 6 bases from V and 8 bases from J, with 20 bases between. Germline V lookup: CDR1 SNHLY, CDR2 FYNNEI. This CDR3 spans 15 amino acids. The CDR3 reads CASRERQDPAYTIYF. Here the CDR3 DNA reads TGTGCCAGCAGGGAGAGACAGGACCCGGCATACACCATATATTTT. The variable domain in full, completed from reference TRBV2 and TRBJ1-3, reads EPEVTQTPSHQVTQMGQEVILRCVPISNHLYFYWYRQILGQKVEFLVSFYNNEISEKSEIFDDQFSVERPDGSNFTLKIRSTKLEDSAMYFCASRERQDPAYTIYFGEGSWLTVV.